This T cell receptor beta chain stems from a study of blood T cell repertoires in COVID-19. Produced via immunoSEQ multiplex PCR; TCRdb's table is partial and in-frame only. The data show more than 300,000 clones, about 85% seen once. The sequenced sample was PBMCs or T cells enriched from blood (not recorded which). The clonotype comes from a woman aged 30 to 39 who had recovered from COVID-19.

This CDR3 reads CASSYRGDGYTF. The CDR3 DNA reads TGTGCCAGCAGTTACCGGGGGGATGGCTACACCTTC. This rearrangement joins TRBV6-5 to TRBJ1-2; a possible D gene is TRBD1 (5 bases). The V gene lost 2 bases and the J gene lost 6 bases, with 7 bases spanning the gap. CDR3 length equals 12 residues. Germline CDR1 reads MNHEY; CDR2 reads SVGAGI.